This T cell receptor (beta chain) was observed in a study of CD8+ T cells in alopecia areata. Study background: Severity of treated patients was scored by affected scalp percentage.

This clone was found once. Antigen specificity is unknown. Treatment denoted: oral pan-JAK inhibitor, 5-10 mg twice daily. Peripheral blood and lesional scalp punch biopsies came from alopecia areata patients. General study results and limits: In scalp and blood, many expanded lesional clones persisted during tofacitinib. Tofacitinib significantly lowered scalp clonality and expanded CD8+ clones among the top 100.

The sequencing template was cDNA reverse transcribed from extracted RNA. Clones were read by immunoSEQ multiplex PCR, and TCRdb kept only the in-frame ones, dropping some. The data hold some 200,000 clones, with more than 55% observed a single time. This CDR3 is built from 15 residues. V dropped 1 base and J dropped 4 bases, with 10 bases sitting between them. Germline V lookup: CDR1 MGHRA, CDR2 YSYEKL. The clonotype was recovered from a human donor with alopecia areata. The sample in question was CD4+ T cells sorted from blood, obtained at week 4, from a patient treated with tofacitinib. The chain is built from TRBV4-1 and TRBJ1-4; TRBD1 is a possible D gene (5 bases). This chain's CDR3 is CASSQATTVNEKLFF. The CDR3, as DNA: TGCGCCAGCAGCCAAGCCACGACAGTTAATGAAAAACTGTTTTTT.